This T cell receptor (beta chain) originates from a study of T cell responses to AZD1222 COVID-19 vaccine. The repertoire was sequenced with immunoSEQ multiplex PCR; TCRdb's copy has only in-frame clones and lacks some. This sample's table reports around 150,000 clones. This receptor was taken from an adult in good health. The sequenced sample was peripheral blood.

CDR3 amino acids: CASSLGGVRLSEQFF. The DNA for the CDR3 is TGTGCCAGCAGCCTGGGGGGGGTGAGGCTGAGTGAGCAGTTCTTC. The gene calls are TRBV5-4 and TRBJ2-1; 7 bases map to TRBD2. From germline, CDR1 is SGHNT and CDR2 YYREEE (reference sequence). The V and J ends lost 4 bases and 9 bases, in that order; junction bases with no gene match: 13. The CDR3 spans 15 residues.